This entry concerns a single T cell receptor beta chain. Antigen: not known. The donor population consisted of healthy HIV-negative adults with no recent acute infections or vaccinations. This sample stems from a study of shared clonotypes between healthy human individuals. General study findings and limits: Across a handful of donors, naive CD4 shared around 5%, naive CD8 more than 3%, memory CD4 roughly 2.2%, memory CD8 0.35% to 0.5%.

The table came from immunoSEQ multiplex PCR; TCRdb's copy has only in-frame clones and leaves some out. The data contain more than 400,000 clones, 90% to 96% of them singletons. The TCR sequence derives from a woman aged 30 to 39 in good health. The sequencing input was naive CD4+ T cells sorted from blood. Specified subset: CD45RA+ positively selected.

The CDR3 region is CASSSHRGENEKLFF. CDR3 DNA: TGTGCCAGCAGTTCCCACAGGGGCGAGAATGAAAAACTGTTTTTT. This chain uses TRBV6-6 with TRBJ1-4, with 7 nucleotides matching TRBD1. CDR3 length: 15 residues. Trimming cost V 4 bases and J 5 bases; bases outside gene matches: 7. Germline CDR1 reads MNHNY; CDR2 reads SVGAGI (reference sequence).